This T cell receptor beta chain appears in the sequencing data of a study of cytomegalovirus exposure and HLA in healthy donors. As to this clone: Its specificity is unknown.

General study findings and limits: The records held CMV serostatus as the only immune exposure information. Relative to equally common others, HLA-associated TCR beta chains showed greater clonal expansion in a later analysis.

Germline V gene sequence: CDR1 SGHKS, CDR2 YYEKEE (reference sequence). The CDR3 runs 16 residues. The V gene lost 0 bases and the J gene lost 2 bases, with 14 bases spanning the gap. The PCR used 60 Vbeta and 13 Jbeta primers. Data came from immunoSEQ multiplex PCR; TCRdb stores just in-frame clones and leaves some out. The sample consists of roughly 180,000 clones, around 79% of them appearing once. Material for sequencing was PBMCs. The chain has TRBV5-5 and TRBJ1-1, with D possibly TRBD1 on 6 matching bases. This TCR was sampled from a girl aged 5-17 years in good health and CMV-seropositive. The CDR3 loop reads CASSLDGRGGNTEAFF. The CDR3 DNA is TGTGCCAGCAGCTTGGATGGTAGGGGGGGAAACACTGAAGCTTTCTTT.